Included here is one T cell receptor (beta chain) sequence, with context. This sample is part of a study of T cells in localized non-small cell lung cancer. Between the trimmed V and J ends, which lost 2 bases and 9 bases, there was a span of 20 bases. The germline V gene encodes CDR1 MNHNS and CDR2 SASEGT. The CDR3 extends over 17 amino acids. Repertoires were generated with immunoSEQ multiplex PCR, while TCRdb's copy carries only in-frame clones and drops some. The sample carries around 78,000 clones, roughly 91% recorded once. This receptor was obtained from a woman aged 40 to 75 with stage I squamous cell lung carcinoma. The chain couples TRBV6-1 to TRBJ1-6, with D possibly being TRBD1 (6 bases). Sequenced material: peripheral blood, taken before any cancer treatment. CDR3: CASSELRGTTTSSPLHF. The CDR3 DNA sequence: TGTGCCAGCAGTGAACTCAGAGGGACAACGACATCTTCACCCCTCCACTTT.